These 27 T cell receptor beta chains share one sample of origin, sequenced in a study of blood T cell repertoires in COVID-19 (dated by TCRdb to 2019 to 2021). Receptors were amplified or captured by the immunoSEQ multiplex PCR assay. Imported from immuneACCESS, the table was reduced by TCRdb to in-frame sequences with V and J called. These copies leave out some clones; in studies compared against another copy, an unresolved V gene accounts for under half, and the cause of the remainder is not known. Present in this sample are about 140,000 clones, less than 90% of which were seen just once. The ten most abundant clones make up 4.5% to 6% of the sample. Sequencing used PBMCs or T cells enriched from blood (not recorded which). The receptors shown here come from a middle-aged man with acute COVID-19.

This chain connects TRBV6-5 to TRBJ2-1, with 8 bases lining up with TRBD1. The CDR3 extends over 13 amino acids. Germline-derived CDR1 and CDR2 are MNHEY and SVGAGI. Unmatched junction bases numbered 5, after V lost 6 bases and J lost 7 bases. The CDR3 DNA is TGTGCCAGCAGAAGCCAGGGGGCGAATGAGCAGTTCTTC. Translating gives CASRSQGANEQFF.

The CDR3 spells CASSQGLKTEAFF. The CDR3, as DNA: TGTGCCAGCAGCCAGGGGCTTAAAACTGAAGCTTTCTTT. The chain has TRBV6-5 and TRBJ1-1; TRBD1 might be the D (6 bases). This CDR3 region has 13 residues. Per the germline V gene, CDR1 is MNHEY and CDR2 is SVGAGI. V lost 6 bases, J lost 5 bases, and 13 bases lay in between.

V is TRBV6-5 and J is TRBJ1-1; the match to TRBD1 covers 8 bases. The germline CDR1 and CDR2 sequences are MNHEY and SVGAGI. V trimming: 6 bases; J trimming: 6 bases; junction bases outside the gene matches: 9. The CDR3 has 14 amino acids. CDR3 protein: CASSTRGRGAEAFF. CDR3 in DNA: TGTGCCAGCAGCACCAGGGGGCGAGGAGCTGAAGCTTTCTTT.

As DNA, the CDR3 is TGTGCCAGCAGCTCTTCGCAACCGGGACAGCTTCCCTACGAGCAGTACTTC. Its protein product is CASSSSQPGQLPYEQYF. The rearrangement joins TRBV13 to TRBJ2-7, with 7 positions matching TRBD1. V gave up 4 bases and J gave up 2 bases; unmatched junction bases: 14. The germline CDR1 and CDR2 sequences are PRHDT and FYEKMQ (reference sequence). This CDR3 region has 17 residues.

The V and J genes are TRBV7-7 and TRBJ2-1; TRBD2 matches at 7 bases. CDR3 length: 14 residues. Trimming took 1 base from V and 7 from J; bases not matched to a gene: 4. The germline gives CDR1 SSHAT, CDR2 FNYEAQ (reference sequence). CDR3 coding DNA: TGTGCCAGCAGCTTAGAGGGAGGGATTAATGAGCAGTTCTTC. Translation: CASSLEGGINEQFF.

V usage is TRBV4-1 and J usage is TRBJ2-7; weak D call: TRBD1 (7 bases). Trimming left V 1 base short and J 3 bases short, with 16 bases between. The CDR3 is 16 residues long. In germline, CDR1 is MGHRA, CDR2 YSYEKL. The CDR3 DNA reads TGCGCCAGCAGCCAAGTGCGGGACACAGGGGACTACGAGCAGTACTTC. This gives the protein CASSQVRDTGDYEQYF.

The V and J genes are TRBV10-3 and TRBJ1-1; 9 nucleotides line up with TRBD1. Germline V gene lookup returns CDR1 ENHRY and CDR2 SYGVKD. After removal of 9 bases from V and 4 bases from J, the junction contained 12 bases not matched to a gene. This CDR3 spans 15 amino acids. The CDR3 region has the DNA TGTGCCATAGCTGAGGGACAGGGCTCGAGCACTGAAGCTTTCTTT. It specifies CAIAEGQGSSTEAFF.

This chain connects TRBV2 to TRBJ2-7; no clear D. This CDR3 contains 12 residues. CDR1 and CDR2 from the germline V gene are SNHLY and FYNNEI. Trimming left V 7 bases short and J 1 base short, with 8 bases between. The CDR3 reads CASTHRSYEQYF. The CDR3 DNA reads TGTGCCAGCACACACAGATCCTACGAGCAGTACTTC.

The V and J genes are TRBV15 and TRBJ1-2, with TRBD1 matching 9 bases. The CDR3 is 14 amino acids. The V gene end was trimmed by 0 bases and the J gene end by 8 bases; junction bases not matched to a gene: 4. Germline V gene lookup returns CDR1 LNHNV and CDR2 YYDKDF (reference sequence). In DNA form, the CDR3 reads TGTGCCACCAGCAGAGATAGGACAGGGGAAGGCTACACCTTC. Translating gives CATSRDRTGEGYTF.

The genes are TRBV2 and TRBJ2-2, with TRBD2 identical over 10 bases. The junction had 5 bases not matched to a gene; V was cut back by 7 bases and J by 6 bases. CDR1 and CDR2 (germline): SNHLY, FYNNEI. The CDR3 has 14 amino acids. The CDR3 spells CASKLAGTPGELFF. The CDR3 nucleotides are TGTGCCAGCAAACTAGCGGGGACGCCCGGGGAGCTGTTTTTT.

The chain couples TRBV5-4 to TRBJ2-5; D call uncertain. The CDR3 sequence is 13 residues long. V lost 1 base and J lost 6, with 10 bases in between. CDR1 SGHNT and CDR2 YYREEE come from the germline V gene (reference sequence). The CDR3 DNA follows: TGTGCCAGCAGCTTGAACAGTCCCAAGACCCAGTACTTC. It encodes CASSLNSPKTQYF.

The J gene is TRBJ1-4, the V gene TRBV25-1, with TRBD1 matching over 8 bases. The CDR3 is 15 residues long. Per the germline V gene, CDR1 is MGHDK and CDR2 is SYGVNS. V gave up 8 bases and J gave up 0 bases; unmatched junction bases: 5. CDR3 nucleotide sequence: TGTGCCAGCTCCCGACAGGGGCCAACTAATGAAAAACTGTTTTTT. Amino acid sequence: CASSRQGPTNEKLFF.

This clone was counted between two and nine times. The DNA of the CDR3 is TGTGCCAGCAGCTCTGGGACAGGGGGCAACGAAAAACTGTTTTTT. This gives the protein CASSSGTGGNEKLFF. This rearrangement joins TRBV11-2 to TRBJ1-4; 12 bases line up with TRBD1. The CDR3 length is 15 residues. After removal of 4 bases from V and 8 bases from J, the junction contained 5 bases not matched to a gene. Germline V gene data show CDR1 as SGHAT and CDR2 as FQNNGV.

This sequence joins TRBV2 and TRBJ1-5; D not resolved. Trimming removed 5 bases at V and 3 bases at J, with 5 bases between. Germline V CDR1 and CDR2: SNHLY, FYNNEI. The CDR3 runs 12 residues. The CDR3 sequence is CASSQANQPQHF. The CDR3 nucleotides are TGTGCCAGCAGTCAGGCCAATCAGCCCCAGCATTTT. Based on the CDR3 plus reference TRBV2 and TRBJ1-5, the full variable domain is EPEVTQTPSHQVTQMGQEVILRCVPISNHLYFYWYRQILGQKVEFLVSFYNNEISEKSEIFDDQFSVERPDGSNFTLKIRSTKLEDSAMYFCASSQANQPQHFGDGTRLSIL.

The chain is built from TRBV30 and TRBJ1-1; D unclear. The germline V gene has CDR1 GTSNPN and CDR2 SVGIG (reference sequence). Trimming stripped 2 bases from V and 4 bases from J, with 11 bases between. The CDR3 extends over 13 amino acids. CDR3 region: CAWSMSRVTEAFF. The CDR3 region has the DNA TGTGCCTGGAGTATGAGTAGAGTCACTGAAGCTTTCTTT.

V gene TRBV2 combines with J gene TRBJ2-5; 7 bases map to TRBD1. With 2 bases clipped from V and 2 bases from J, the junction kept 5 bases outside the gene matches. The germline V gene has CDR1 SNHLY and CDR2 FYNNEI. The length of the CDR3 is 15 residues. The DNA for the CDR3 is TGTGCCAGCAGTGAACGGACAGGACGTCAAGAGACCCAGTACTTC. Translated, it gives CASSERTGRQETQYF.

This clone was observed a handful of times. This chain links TRBV4-3 with TRBJ1-6; D not certain. Germline CDR1 is LGHNA and CDR2 is YSLEER. The CDR3 contains 13 residues. The V end was cut by 1 base, the J end by 14 bases, with 12 bases between. In nucleotides, the CDR3 is TGCGCCAGCAGCCAAGGGGAGGCTGGAGCCCTCCACTTT. This translates into CASSQGEAGALHF.

The J gene is TRBJ2-1, the V gene TRBV6-5; D possibly corresponds to TRBD2 (5 bases). V was clipped by 6 bases and J by 6 bases, with 6 bases between them. Germline V gene sequence: CDR1 MNHEY, CDR2 SVGAGI. The CDR3 covers 11 residues. The CDR3 bases are TGTGCCAGCAGGGACTTCAATGAGCAGTTCTTC. It yields the protein CASRDFNEQFF.

V is TRBV11-2 and J is TRBJ2-7, with TRBD2 matching 7 bases. The CDR3 has 17 residues. Germline CDR1 and CDR2: SGHAT and FQNNGV. Trimming took 3 bases from V and 0 from J; bases not matched to a gene: 11. The CDR3 coding sequence is TGTGCCAGCAGCTTTCGCTTTAGCGGGCTTAGCTCCTACGAGCAGTACTTC. Translation gives CASSFRFSGLSSYEQYF.

The CDR3 reads CASRSGQVGGYTF. CDR3 in DNA: TGTGCCAGCAGGTCGGGACAGGTTGGCGGCTACACCTTC. The J gene is TRBJ1-2, the V gene TRBV28; 8 bases agree with TRBD1. This CDR3 spans 13 amino acids. Germline loops: CDR1 MDHEN, CDR2 SYDVKM. V was clipped by 6 bases and J by 8 bases; unmatched bases: 8.

The chain couples TRBV9 to TRBJ2-2; D remains ambiguous. This CDR3 is 14 amino acids long. Trimming removed 3 bases at V and 2 bases at J, with 8 bases between. Germline V lookup: CDR1 SGDLS, CDR2 YYNGEE. CDR3 nucleotide sequence: TGTGCCAGCAGCGCTTCCAGTAACACCGGGGAGCTGTTTTTT. This codes for CASSASSNTGELFF.

This rearrangement joins TRBV28 to TRBJ2-3, with 7 bases that match TRBD2. CDR3 size: 14 residues. Germline lookup yields CDR1 MDHEN and CDR2 SYDVKM. V trimming: 3 bases; J trimming: 5 bases; junction bases outside the gene matches: 5. The CDR3: CASSFLAGEDTQYF. The DNA for the CDR3 is TGTGCCAGCAGTTTTCTGGCGGGAGAAGATACGCAGTATTTT.

This rearrangement joins TRBV19 to TRBJ2-2; D possibly corresponds to TRBD1 (6 bases). The CDR3 consists of 15 residues. Trimming left V 3 bases short and J 4 bases short, with 12 bases between. Germline CDR1 and CDR2: LNHDA and SQIVND (reference sequence). CDR3 amino acids: CASSITRGTTGELFF. Written as DNA, the CDR3 is TGTGCCAGTAGTATTACCAGGGGTACCACCGGGGAGCTGTTTTTT.

The gene calls are TRBV3-1 (or the pseudogene TRBV3-2) and TRBJ2-5; 10 bases fit TRBD2. After removal of 5 bases from V and 4 bases from J, the junction contained 4 bases not matched to a gene. There are 14 residues in the CDR3. The germline gives CDR1 LGHDT, CDR2 YNNKEL (reference sequence). CDR3 residues: CASSVAGGLETQYF. The CDR3 nucleotides are TGTGCCAGCAGCGTAGCGGGGGGCCTAGAGACCCAGTACTTC.

This chain links TRBV9 with TRBJ2-2; D unclear. Looked up from germline, CDR1 is SGDLS and CDR2 is YYNGEE. The V end was cut by 4 bases, the J end by 4 bases, with 8 bases between. The CDR3 spans 13 residues. CDR3 region: CASSPSGTGELFF. In DNA form, the CDR3 reads TGTGCCAGCAGCCCCTCAGGCACCGGGGAGCTGTTTTTT.

The chain combines TRBV7-9 with TRBJ2-7; 10 bases map to TRBD1. CDR3 length: 17 residues. The V gene's germline CDR1 is SEHNR and CDR2 FQNEAQ (reference sequence). V lost 5 bases to trimming and J lost 5 bases; unmatched junction nucleotides: 15. The CDR3 spells CASSPSIGRDRGHEQYF. The CDR3 bases are TGTGCCAGCAGCCCATCGATCGGGCGGGACAGGGGCCACGAGCAGTACTTC.

In DNA, the CDR3 is TGTGCCAGCAGTTTAGGGCAGGGGACCTATGGCTACACCTTC. Translated, it gives CASSLGQGTYGYTF. The chain uses TRBV27 and TRBJ1-2; D might be TRBD1 (6 bases). The ends were cut back, 2 bases at V and 4 bases at J, with 11 bases in the middle. The germline CDR1 and CDR2 sequences are MNHEY and SMNVEV (reference sequence). The CDR3 has 14 amino acids.